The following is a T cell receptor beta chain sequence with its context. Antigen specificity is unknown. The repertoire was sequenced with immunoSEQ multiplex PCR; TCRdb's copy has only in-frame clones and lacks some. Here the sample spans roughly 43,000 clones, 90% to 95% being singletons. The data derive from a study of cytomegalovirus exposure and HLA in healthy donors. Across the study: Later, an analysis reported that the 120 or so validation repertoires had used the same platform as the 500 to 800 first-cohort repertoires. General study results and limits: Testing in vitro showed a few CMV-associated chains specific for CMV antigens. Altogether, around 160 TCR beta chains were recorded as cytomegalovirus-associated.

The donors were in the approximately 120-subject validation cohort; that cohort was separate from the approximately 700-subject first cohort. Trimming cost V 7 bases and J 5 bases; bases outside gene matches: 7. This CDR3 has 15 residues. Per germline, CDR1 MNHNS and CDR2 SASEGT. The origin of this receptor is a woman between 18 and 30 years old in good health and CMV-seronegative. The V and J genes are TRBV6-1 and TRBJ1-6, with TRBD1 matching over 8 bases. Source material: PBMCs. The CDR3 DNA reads TGTGCCAGCATCCCGGACAGGGCCAATAATTCACCCCTCCACTTT. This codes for CASIPDRANNSPLHF.